Presented here are 16 T cell receptor beta chains from one specimen sequenced in a study of T cell repertoires in cytomegalovirus infection. MiXCR, run by TCRdb on the reads, gives a single entry per CDR3 protein. Here the sample spans 450,000 to 650,000 distinct CDR3 sequences, 26% being singletons. Source material: PBMCs. Source of these receptors: a human donor in good health (CMV status not recorded). Some clones in this sample may be carry-over from other donors' samples.

This chain's CDR3 is CASRHSDRVGQPQHF. CDR3 DNA sequence: TGTGCCAGCAGACACTCGGACAGGGTAGGTCAGCCCCAGCATTTT. V and J are TRBV6-2 or TRBV6-3 and TRBJ1-5; 8 bases align to TRBD1. Germline CDR1 reads MNHEY; CDR2 reads SVGEGT. V was pared by 6 bases and J by 6 bases, with 10 bases of the junction left unmatched. This CDR3 has 15 residues.

The genes are TRBV5-5 and TRBJ1-1; possible D gene TRBD1, 5 bases. Trimming took off 2 bases at V and 6 bases at J, with 11 bases between the two ends. Germline V gene lookup returns CDR1 SGHKS and CDR2 YYEKEE (reference sequence). The CDR3 totals 13 residues. This CDR3 is CASSFPGSAEAFF. CDR3 DNA sequence: TGTGCCAGCAGCTTCCCAGGGTCCGCTGAAGCTTTCTTT.

The V call is TRBV6-2 or TRBV6-3, the J call TRBJ2-1, with TRBD2 matching over 7 bases. Germline V gene sequence: CDR1 MNHEY, CDR2 SVGEGT. This CDR3 is 21 amino acids long. Trimming took 1 base from V and 3 from J; bases not matched to a gene: 21. Here the CDR3 DNA reads TGTGCCAGCAGTTACTTGCCTGGTTTATTTGTACTAGCGAAGGGCTACAATGAGCAGTTCTTC. Protein product: CASSYLPGLFVLAKGYNEQFF.

The V and J genes are TRBV25-1 and TRBJ1-1, with D possibly being TRBD1 (5 bases). The germline CDR1 and CDR2 sequences are MGHDK and SYGVNS. The CDR3 loop spans 15 amino acids. V was clipped by 10 bases and J by 4 bases, with 22 bases between them. CDR3: CATRGGLGLATEAFF. For the CDR3, the DNA is TGTGCCACACGGGGGGGACTGGGTCTGGCCACTGAAGCTTTCTTT.

A single count supports this clonotype. The J gene is TRBJ1-1, the V gene TRBV20-1, with unresolved D. Between the trimmed V and J ends, which lost 1 base and 8 bases, there was a span of 20 bases. Germline-derived CDR1 and CDR2 are DFQATT and SNEGSKA (reference sequence). The CDR3 totals 15 residues. CDR3 DNA: TGCAGTGCTAGAGTCACCGGTGCCTCCCCTAAGGAAGCTTTCTTT. The encoded protein is CSARVTGASPKEAFF.

The J gene is TRBJ1-2, the V gene TRBV10-3; 8 bases match TRBD1. CDR3 length: 16 amino acids. Unmatched junction bases numbered 11, after V lost 0 bases and J lost 8 bases. Per germline, CDR1 ENHRY and CDR2 SYGVKD. CDR3 sequence (DNA): TGTGCCATCAGTGAGTCCGCCCAGACAGGGGCCGAGGGCTACACCTTC. This gives the protein CAISESAQTGAEGYTF.

This clonotype appeared a few times. The rearrangement links TRBV20-1 to TRBJ2-7; D uncertain. The ends were cut back, 6 bases at V and 2 bases at J, with 14 bases in the middle. The CDR3 is 13 amino acids. Germline V gives CDR1 DFQATT, CDR2 SNEGSKA (reference sequence). Here the CDR3 DNA reads TGCAGTGCCCACTCCATGGGTACCTACGAGCAGTACTTC. It yields the protein CSAHSMGTYEQYF.

This sequence joins TRBV6-1 and TRBJ2-7; 9 bases are shared with TRBD2. The junction had 8 bases not matched to a gene; V was cut back by 5 bases and J by 3 bases. The CDR3 runs 15 residues. Germline CDR1 MNHNS, CDR2 SASEGT. CDR3 loop: CASSKGAGGVYEQYV. The CDR3 DNA sequence: TGTGCCAGCAGTAAAGGGGCGGGAGGGGTCTACGAGCAGTACGTC.

This clonotype was detected only a few times. The chain combines TRBV6-5 with TRBJ2-7; D could derive from TRBD1 or TRBD2 (6 bases each). V was cut by 0 bases and J by 6 bases, with 18 bases left in between. CDR1 and CDR2 (germline): MNHEY, SVGAGI. The CDR3 consists of 16 residues. CDR3 sequence (DNA): TGTGCCAGCAGTTACTCGTCTACTCCTGGGGGGCTCGAGCAGTACTTC. Translation gives CASSYSSTPGGLEQYF.

The chain is built from TRBV5-4 and TRBJ2-5, with D perhaps TRBD1 (6 bases). With 5 bases removed from V and 3 bases from J, the gap between germline ends came to 14 bases. CDR1 SGHNT and CDR2 YYREEE come from the germline V gene (reference sequence). This CDR3 is built from 14 residues. CDR3 sequence reads: CASSRLQGKETQYF. In nucleotides, the CDR3 is TGTGCCAGCAGTCGTCTACAGGGTAAAGAGACCCAGTACTTC.

This clonotype was observed a handful of times. The chain uses TRBV28 and TRBJ2-1, with 7 positions matching TRBD2. Germline V gene data show CDR1 as MDHEN and CDR2 as SYDVKM. The V gene end was trimmed by 5 bases and the J gene end by 2 bases; junction bases not matched to a gene: 9. This CDR3 is 16 amino acids long. This CDR3 is CASSPLAGKTYNEQFF. In DNA, the CDR3 is TGTGCCAGCAGTCCCTTAGCGGGTAAAACCTACAATGAGCAGTTCTTC.

Ten or more counts support this clonotype. The chain links TRBV7-2 to TRBJ2-5; the match to TRBD2 covers 8 bases. Losses at the gene ends were 4 bases for V and 5 bases for J; bases not matched to a gene: 9. This CDR3 region has 15 residues. Germline loops: CDR1 SGHTA, CDR2 FQGNSA. The CDR3 protein is CASSSTSGSHETQYF. As DNA, the CDR3 is TGTGCCAGCAGCTCAACTAGCGGAAGCCACGAGACCCAGTACTTC.

This clonotype was found a few times. The DNA of the CDR3 is TGCGCCAGCAGCCAAGGATCAGGGGAGGGCTACGAGCAGTACTTC. Its protein product is CASSQGSGEGYEQYF. V gene TRBV4-3 combines with J gene TRBJ2-7; tentatively, D is TRBD2 (7 bases). The V end was cut by 1 base, the J end by 3 bases, with 13 bases between. CDR3 length equals 15 residues. Germline CDR1 is LGHNA and CDR2 is YSLEER.

This chain joins TRBV28 and TRBJ1-5; 9 bases line up with TRBD1. This CDR3 contains 15 residues. J was trimmed by 2 bases and V by 5 bases; bases with no gene match: 4. From germline, CDR1 is MDHEN and CDR2 SYDVKM. Here the CDR3 reads CASSTRQGGNQPQHF. DNA for the CDR3: TGTGCCAGCAGTACCCGACAGGGGGGCAATCAGCCCCAGCATTTT.

The J gene is TRBJ2-3, the V gene TRBV12-3 or TRBV12-4; 9 bases are shared with TRBD1. The V gene end was trimmed by 5 bases and the J gene end by 3 bases; junction bases not matched to a gene: 6. CDR3 length: 15 residues. CDR3 protein: CASSTDRGFTDTQYF. CDR3 nucleotide sequence: TGTGCCAGCAGTACGGACAGGGGATTTACAGATACGCAGTATTTT.

The CDR3 sequence is CSVSGGAGVGEAFF. DNA for the CDR3: TGCAGCGTGTCAGGGGGCGCGGGTGTGGGTGAAGCTTTCTTT. V and J are TRBV29-1 and TRBJ1-1; 8 nucleotides agree with TRBD1. V gave up 6 bases and J gave up 7 bases; unmatched junction bases: 13. The V gene's germline CDR1 is SQVTM and CDR2 ANQGSEA. CDR3 size: 14 residues.